A selection of T cell receptor beta chains follows, all from one sample in a study of T cell repertoires in cytomegalovirus infection. One entry per CDR3 protein results from TCRdb running MiXCR on the reads. The profile shows about 220,000 distinct CDR3 sequences, approximately 38% of them singletons. Their antigen targets remain unknown. The sample in question was CD8+ T cells from cultured PBMCs, obtained from culture after CMV antigen stimulation. The origin of the receptors is a human donor in good health (CMV status not recorded). Some clones in this sample may be carry-over from other donors' samples. The CDR3 runs from the conserved cysteine through the conserved F or W. A D gene is named only where the DNA matches it firmly. For some rows the clone size is stated as once, few or many, or as a class when expanded; others skip it.

TRBV2	TRBJ2-7	TRBD1	NA	CASRDPGQGTPRSLEQYF	TGTGCCAGCAGAGATCCGGGACAGGGGACTCCCCGTTCCCTCGAGCAGTACTTC
TRBV7-9	TRBJ1-1	NA	few	CASVNTEAFF	TGTGCCAGTGTTAACACTGAAGCTTTCTTT
TRBV7-6	TRBJ1-2	TRBD1	NA	CASSLALFRPGQEYYGYTF	TGTGCCAGCAGCTTAGCGCTGTTTCGCCCGGGACAGGAATACTATGGCTACACCTTC
TRBV7-4	TRBJ2-5	NA	NA	CASRRGTAEETQYF	TGTGCCAGCAGACGTGGGACGGCTGAAGAGACCCAGTACTTC
TRBV20-1	TRBJ1-1	NA	NA	CSAPTGERLVDTEAFF	TGCAGTGCCCCCACCGGCGAAAGGCTGGTTGATACTGAAGCTTTCTTT
TRBV7-2	TRBJ2-3	NA	few	CASSLASVYTQYF	TGTGCCAGCAGCTTAGCTAGCGTCTATACGCAGTATTTT
TRBV7-4	TRBJ2-5	TRBD2	NA	CASSSLAGGPDMQETQYF	TGTGCCAGCAGCTCCTTGGCGGGAGGACCGGATATGCAAGAGACCCAGTACTTC
TRBV28	TRBJ2-1	TRBD2	NA	CASSFPGLGGNEQFF	TGTGCCAGCAGTTTCCCGGGACTAGGGGGCAATGAGCAGTTCTTC
TRBV6-8	TRBJ2-5	NA	NA	CATFDWETQYF	TGTGCCACCTTCGACTGGGAGACCCAGTACTTC
TRBV7-6	TRBJ2-7	TRBD2	few	CASSPGTSGTYEQYF	TGTGCCAGCAGCCCTGGGACTAGCGGGACCTACGAGCAGTACTTC
TRBV7-8	TRBJ2-1	TRBD1	few	CGSRTGVYNEQFF	TGTGGCAGTAGGACAGGGGTGTACAATGAGCAGTTCTTC
TRBV27	TRBJ2-1	NA	once	CASSWQGWSYNEQFF	TGTGCCAGCAGTTGGCAGGGCTGGTCCTACAATGAGCAGTTCTTC
TRBV10-2	TRBJ1-5	NA	NA	CASSDRANQPQHF	TGCGCCAGCAGCGACAGAGCCAATCAGCCCCAGCATTTT